Listed below are T cell receptor beta chains from one sample, sequenced in a study of cytomegalovirus exposure and HLA in healthy donors. Using immunoSEQ multiplex PCR, the repertoire was profiled, and TCRdb retains in-frame clones only, with some absent. The table lists about 130,000 clones, 70% to 85% of them singletons. Input material: PBMCs. These receptors were taken from a woman in her forties in good health and CMV-seropositive. Each CDR3 is given with its conserved first and last residue. The order of the fields is D gene, J gene, V gene, CDR3 length, CDR3 protein. The D gene is left open where the match is weak.

>TRBD2|TRBJ2-3|TRBV7-2|15
CASSFSGREADTQYF
>.|TRBJ2-2|TRBV7-3|14
CASSESRDTGELFF
>.|TRBJ2-7|TRBV28|12
CASSVVLYEQYF
>TRBD2|TRBJ2-1|TRBV19|16
CASSIRLAGREGEQFF
>TRBD2|TRBJ2-1|TRBV9|15
CASSVSGRDGNEQFF
>TRBD1|TRBJ2-7|TRBV5-4|15
CASSLGTGAKGEQYF
>TRBD1|TRBJ2-7|TRBV15|15
CATSRDPGGTYEQYF
>.|TRBJ1-4|TRBV19|18
CASSISFPLAEINEKLFF
>TRBD1|TRBJ2-2|TRBV5-1|16
CASRSPQGANTGELFF
>TRBD2|TRBJ2-1|TRBV27|14
CASSPIIAGGEQFF
>TRBD2|TRBJ2-1|TRBV5-1|17
CASSSGLAGGAYNEQFF
>.|TRBJ1-1|TRBV28|12
CASSLVQSEAFF
>TRBD2|TRBJ2-1|TRBV30|14
CAWSRTSGRVEQFF
>.|TRBJ1-1|TRBV30|13
CLSSGAMNTEAFF
>TRBD1|TRBJ1-1|TRBV5-1|15
CASSLGQGLNTEAFF
>.|TRBJ2-1|TRBV19|17
CASSIWQGSTSYNEQFF
>.|TRBJ1-2|TRBV6-1|15
CASSESRARNYGYTF
>.|TRBJ1-4|TRBV14|15
CASPFQGRGNEKLFF
>.|TRBJ1-2|TRBV18|15
CASSTRGDTNYGYTF
>.|TRBJ1-1|TRBV25-1|15
CASSEYEEGLGQAFF
>.|TRBJ1-6|TRBV27|16
CASSYGGGLNNSPLHF
>.|TRBJ2-1|TRBV28|11
CASSYRNEQFF
>.|TRBJ2-1|TRBV7-8|16
CASSLGRLALRDEQFF
>TRBD2|TRBJ2-1|TRBV10-3|13
CAIRPSGSNEQFF
>.|TRBJ2-3|TRBV19|15
CASSRGWGSADTQYF
>.|.|TRBV14|13
CASSQELQGEQYF
>TRBD1|TRBJ2-7|TRBV5-4|15
CASSSRTGGKYEQYF
>.|TRBJ2-7|TRBV6-4|14
CASSPTREPYEQYF